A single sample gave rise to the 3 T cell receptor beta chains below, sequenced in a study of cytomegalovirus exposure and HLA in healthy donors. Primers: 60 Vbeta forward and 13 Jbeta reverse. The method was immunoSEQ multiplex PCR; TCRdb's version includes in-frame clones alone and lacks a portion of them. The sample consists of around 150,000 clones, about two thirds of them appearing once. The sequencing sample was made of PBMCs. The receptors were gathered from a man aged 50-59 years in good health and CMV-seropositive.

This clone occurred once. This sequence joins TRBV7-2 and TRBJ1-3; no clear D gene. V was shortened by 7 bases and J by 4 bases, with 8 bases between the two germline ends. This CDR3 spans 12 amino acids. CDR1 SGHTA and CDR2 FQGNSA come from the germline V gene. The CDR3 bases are TGTGCCAGCACCCCGGGGGGAAACACCATATATTTT. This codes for CASTPGGNTIYF.

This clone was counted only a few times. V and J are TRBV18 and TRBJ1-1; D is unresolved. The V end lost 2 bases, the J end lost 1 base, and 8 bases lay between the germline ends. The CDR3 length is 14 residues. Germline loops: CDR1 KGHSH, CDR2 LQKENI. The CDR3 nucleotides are TGTGCCAGCTCACCATCTGTCGGGAACACTGAAGCTTTCTTT. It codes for CASSPSVGNTEAFF.

As DNA, the CDR3 is TGTGCCAGCAGCACTCCCCGGACAGGGAAACTTAACTATGGCTACACCTTC. Translated: CASSTPRTGKLNYGYTF. The rearrangement uses TRBV11-2 and TRBJ1-2, with 8 bases fitting TRBD1. Germline CDR1 and CDR2: SGHAT and FQNNGV. This CDR3 contains 17 residues. The V gene end was trimmed by 5 bases and the J gene end by 1 base; junction bases not matched to a gene: 12.